This T cell receptor beta chain was captured in a study of blood T cell repertoires in COVID-19. About the study: From T cells, B-cell-depleted T cells, or PBMCs came the material, which was cDNA or gDNA.

This clone was observed once. Clones were read by immunoSEQ multiplex PCR, and TCRdb kept only the in-frame ones, dropping some. This table has 200,000 to 250,000 clones, more than 75% appearing once. This clonotype was sampled from a woman in her 40s with acute or convalescent COVID-19. Sequencing was carried out using peripheral blood.

CDR3: CASSRRGLAGVEEQFF. CDR3 sequence (DNA): TGTGCCAGCAGCCGAAGGGGACTAGCGGGGGTAGAAGAGCAGTTCTTC. The chain is built from TRBV27 and TRBJ2-1, with 14 bases matching TRBD2. The CDR3 is 16 amino acids. Germline V gene data show CDR1 as MNHEY and CDR2 as SMNVEV (reference sequence). V was pared by 6 bases and J by 10 bases, with 11 bases of the junction left unmatched.